The source of this T cell receptor beta chain is a study of CD8 T cells in ankylosing spondylitis. General study findings and limits: Clones tied to disease were said to be significantly enriched in matched ankylosing spondylitis synovial fluid.

MiXCR, applied by TCRdb to the 5' RACE reads, yields one record per CDR3 protein. The sample includes fewer than 400,000 distinct CDR3 sequences, under 15% of them seen just once. V dropped 3 bases and J dropped 4; count of bases not matched to a gene: 6. The CDR3 sequence is 14 residues long. The V gene's germline CDR1 is SGHRS and CDR2 YFSETQ. In this sample, this clonotype turned up many times. Its target is unknown. The sequenced sample consisted of blood, either unsorted or a sorted T cell fraction (not recorded which). The receptor was derived from a male donor with ankylosing spondylitis or in good health (not recorded which). The chain carries TRBV5-1 and TRBJ1-1, with TRBD1 identical over 7 bases. The CDR3 spells CASSSTGTVTEAFF. The CDR3, as DNA: TGCGCCAGCAGCTCAACAGGGACAGTCACTGAAGCTTTCTTT.